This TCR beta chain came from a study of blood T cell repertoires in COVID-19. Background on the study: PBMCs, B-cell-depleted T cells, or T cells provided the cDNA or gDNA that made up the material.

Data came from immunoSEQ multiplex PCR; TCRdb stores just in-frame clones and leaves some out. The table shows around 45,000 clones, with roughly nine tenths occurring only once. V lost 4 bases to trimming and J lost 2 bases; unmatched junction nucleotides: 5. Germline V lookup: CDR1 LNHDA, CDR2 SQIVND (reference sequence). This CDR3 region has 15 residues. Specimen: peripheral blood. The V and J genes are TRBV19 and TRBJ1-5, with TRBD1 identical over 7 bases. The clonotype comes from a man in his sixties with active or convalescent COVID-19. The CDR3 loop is CASSNEGAGNQPQHF. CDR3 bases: TGTGCCAGTAGTAATGAGGGGGCAGGCAATCAGCCCCAGCATTTT.